This T cell receptor beta chain comes out of a study of cytomegalovirus exposure and HLA in healthy donors. Per germline, CDR1 SGHTA and CDR2 FQGNSA. There are 14 residues in the CDR3. Primers: 60 Vbeta forward and 13 Jbeta reverse. Assay: immunoSEQ multiplex PCR; the TCRdb copy retains only in-frame clones and omits some. The sample consists of about 150,000 clones, around 83% of them appearing once. Sequencing was performed on PBMCs. This sequence originates from a man younger than 45 in good health and CMV-seropositive. This chain connects TRBV7-2 to TRBJ2-5; tentatively, D is TRBD2 (5 bases). The J call may be in error: the DNA end matches TRBJ2-7 better. CDR3 sequence reads: CASSLERSSYEQYF. In DNA, the CDR3 is TGTGCCAGCAGCTTAGAGCGGAGCTCCTACGAGCAGTACTTC.